Below are 30 T cell receptor beta chains sequenced from a single sample in a study of T cell responses to AZD1222 COVID-19 vaccine (dated by TCRdb to the early 2020s). The intended sense of this specimen's time point label: about 28 days (+/-7) after the second vaccine dose. Libraries came from the immunoSEQ multiplex PCR assay. TCRdb carries this immuneACCESS record with in-frame sequences only. Its versions omit some clonotypes, under half of them owing to an unresolved V gene in the studies checked, with the rest unexplained. The sample includes 80,000 to 95,000 clones, with roughly 90% observed a single time. The ten biggest clones cover 6% to 7.5% of the sample. The specimen comprised peripheral blood, sampled 28 days after the second AZD1222 dose. The receptors stem from an adult who received the AZD1222 COVID-19 vaccine.

This sequence joins TRBV7-9 and TRBJ2-1; perhaps TRBD1 as D (6 bases). CDR1 and CDR2 from the germline V gene are SEHNR and FQNEAQ (reference sequence). This CDR3 comprises 13 residues. V was cut by 3 bases and J by 5 bases, with 8 bases left in between. Written as DNA, the CDR3 is TGTGCCAGCAGCTTGGGACACAACAATGAGCAGTTCTTC. Translating gives CASSLGHNNEQFF.

The rearrangement joins TRBV29-1 to TRBJ1-4; possibly TRBD1 for D (5 bases). The CDR3 consists of 12 residues. CDR1 is SQVTM and CDR2 is ANQGSEA in the germline V gene. The V gene lost 4 bases and the J gene lost 7 bases, with 10 bases spanning the gap. The CDR3 DNA reads as TGCAGCGTTGTATCAGGGAGTGAAAAACTGTTTTTT. Residues: CSVVSGSEKLFF.

The chain links TRBV19 to TRBJ1-6; weak D call: TRBD1 (5 bases). This CDR3 is built from 13 residues. Deletions cut 7 bases from V and 10 bases from J, with 14 bases between. Germline V gene lookup returns CDR1 LNHDA and CDR2 SQIVND (reference sequence). The DNA for the CDR3 is TGTGCCAGTACTTGGGGCCCGGGGTCACCCCTCCACTTT. Amino acid sequence: CASTWGPGSPLHF.

This chain links TRBV4-1 with TRBJ2-2; tentative D call: TRBD2 (7 bases). This CDR3 is built from 17 residues. Per the germline V gene, CDR1 is MGHRA and CDR2 is YSYEKL. V dropped 3 bases and J dropped 8 bases, with 22 bases sitting between them. CDR3 bases: TGCGCCAGCAGCCAGGGACTACAGGGAAGGGGGTCTGGGGAGCTGTTTTTT. This codes for CASSQGLQGRGSGELFF.

The V gene is TRBV11-3, the J gene TRBJ2-7; 7 bases map to TRBD2. The germline V gene encodes CDR1 SGHNT and CDR2 YENEEA. V shed 1 base and J 6 bases; nucleotides not matched to a gene: 6. The CDR3 runs 14 residues. The CDR3 region is CASSLAGGLGEQYF. CDR3 nucleotide sequence: TGTGCCAGCAGCTTAGCGGGAGGACTGGGCGAGCAGTACTTC.

V gene TRBV4-1 combines with J gene TRBJ1-5, with TRBD1 matching 8 bases. The length of the CDR3 is 16 residues. Germline V gene lookup returns CDR1 MGHRA and CDR2 YSYEKL. The ends lost 1 base at V and 2 bases at J; junction bases unmatched: 4. This chain's CDR3 is CASSQVGTGGNQPQHF. DNA of the CDR3: TGCGCCAGCAGCCAAGTTGGGACAGGAGGCAATCAGCCCCAGCATTTT.

V is TRBV2 and J is TRBJ2-2; weak D call: TRBD1 (6 bases). The CDR3 contains 16 residues. Trimming stripped 3 bases from V and 0 bases from J, with 11 bases between. Per germline, CDR1 SNHLY and CDR2 FYNNEI. The CDR3 sequence: CASSDTGPSNTGELFF. CDR3 nucleotide sequence: TGTGCCAGCAGTGACACAGGGCCTTCGAACACCGGGGAGCTGTTTTTT.

This chain uses TRBV28 with TRBJ2-7; 12 positions match TRBD2. The length of the CDR3 is 15 residues. Unmatched junction bases numbered 4, after V lost 6 bases and J lost 1 base. From germline, CDR1 is MDHEN and CDR2 SYDVKM. The CDR3 protein is CASRTSGGSSYEQYF. CDR3 sequence (DNA): TGTGCCAGCAGGACTAGCGGGGGCTCATCCTACGAGCAGTACTTC.

The gene calls are TRBV30 and TRBJ2-1; D perhaps matches TRBD2 (5 bases). Trimming left V 3 bases short and J 7 bases short, with 16 bases between. This CDR3 is built from 14 residues. Germline CDR1 is GTSNPN and CDR2 is SVGIG (reference sequence). CDR3 in amino acids: CAWSEPDWINEQFF. The CDR3 coding sequence is TGTGCCTGGAGCGAACCGGACTGGATAAATGAGCAGTTCTTC.

The chain employs TRBV7-9 and TRBJ1-3; 8 nucleotides agree with TRBD1. CDR1 is SEHNR and CDR2 is FQNEAQ in the germline V gene (reference sequence). The CDR3 loop spans 14 amino acids. After removal of 5 bases from V and 2 bases from J, the junction contained 2 bases not matched to a gene. The DNA of the CDR3 is TGTGCCAGCAGCCGGACAGGGACTGGAAACACCATATATTTT. It translates to CASSRTGTGNTIYF. Filled out from reference TRBV7-9 and TRBJ1-3, the complete variable domain reads DTGVSQNPRHKITKRGQNVTFRCDPISEHNRLYWYRQTLGQGPEFLTYFQNEAQLEKSRLLSDRFSAERPKGSFSTLEIQRTEQGDSAMYLCASSRTGTGNTIYFGEGSWLTVV.

The V call is TRBV14, the J call TRBJ2-7; TRBD1 matches 8 bases. Germline lookup yields CDR1 SGHDN and CDR2 FVKESK. With V trimmed by 0 bases and J by 13 bases, 14 bases remained unmatched. The CDR3 has 15 residues. DNA of the CDR3: TGTGCCAGCAGCCAAGATATTTGGGCTCGGGACAGGCTTTACTTC. Its translation: CASSQDIWARDRLYF.

CDR3 bases: TGTGCCAGCTGGGTTGGCGGCTCTGGGGCCAACGTCCTGACTTTC. This codes for CASWVGGSGANVLTF. This chain connects TRBV6-5 to TRBJ2-6; D is undetermined. Germline assignment: CDR1 MNHEY and CDR2 SVGAGI. V was shortened by 8 bases and J by 0 bases, with 11 bases between the two germline ends. This CDR3 is built from 15 residues.

The V call is TRBV7-2, the J call TRBJ1-2; maybe TRBD1 (5 bases). Trimming pared 1 base from V and 6 bases from J, leaving 12 bases between. The germline CDR1 and CDR2 sequences are SGHTA and FQGNSA. The CDR3 length is 14 residues. In DNA, the CDR3 is TGTGCCAGCAGCTTAGGAAACGCAGGGAATGGCTACACCTTC. Residues: CASSLGNAGNGYTF.

The CDR3 sequence: CASSVRDIQETQYF. In DNA, the CDR3 is TGTGCCAGCAGCGTCCGGGACATCCAAGAGACCCAGTACTTC. The chain employs TRBV5-4 and TRBJ2-5; perhaps TRBD1 as D (6 bases). The germline V and J ends were trimmed by 4 bases and 1 base, with 11 bases remaining between them. Germline-derived CDR1 and CDR2 are SGHNT and YYREEE (reference sequence). This CDR3 contains 14 residues.

The rearrangement links TRBV6-1 to TRBJ2-3; the D is unclear. Trimming left V 2 bases short and J 0 bases short, with 3 bases between. The CDR3 totals 13 residues. Germline CDR1 is MNHNS and CDR2 is SASEGT. CDR3 coding DNA: TGTGCCAGCAGTGAAATAAGCACAGATACGCAGTATTTT. Its protein is CASSEISTDTQYF.

This rearrangement joins TRBV5-4 to TRBJ1-1; 7 nucleotides align to TRBD1. The V gene's germline CDR1 is SGHNT and CDR2 YYREEE (reference sequence). This CDR3 comprises 17 residues. Unmatched junction bases numbered 12, after V lost 3 bases and J lost 1 base. The CDR3 DNA is TGTGCCAGCAGCTCTAACCACCCGGGACAGCAGAACACTGAAGCTTTCTTT. Protein: CASSSNHPGQQNTEAFF. The whole variable domain, remainder taken from reference TRBV5-4 and TRBJ1-1, is ETGVTQSPTHLIKTRGQQVTLRCSSQSGHNTVSWYQQALGQGPQFIFQYYREEENGRGNFPPRFSGLQFPNYSSELNVNALELDDSALYLCASSSNHPGQQNTEAFFGQGTRLTVV.

The rearrangement uses TRBV19 and TRBJ1-5; 9 nucleotides match TRBD1. The V gene's germline CDR1 is LNHDA and CDR2 SQIVND (reference sequence). With 5 bases clipped from V and 1 base from J, the junction kept 6 bases outside the gene matches. The CDR3 is made up of 16 amino acids. DNA of the CDR3: TGTGCCAGTAGTCTCCAGGGACAGGGAAGCAATCAGCCCCAGCATTTT. Residues: CASSLQGQGSNQPQHF.

Notes on this clone: At one of its ends the junction is not consistent with the germline gene, which may arise from a read error. This sequence joins TRBV28 and TRBJ1-3, with 8 bases fitting TRBD1. Germline loops: CDR1 MDHEN, CDR2 SYDVKM. This CDR3 has 14 residues. The CDR3 coding sequence is TGTGCCAGCTTAAGGACAGGGTCTGGGAACACCATATATTTT. Amino acid sequence: CASLRTGSGNTIYF.

The V and J genes are TRBV6-1 and TRBJ1-4; D is uncertain. V was pared by 2 bases and J by 5 bases, with 15 bases between. Per germline, CDR1 MNHNS and CDR2 SASEGT. The CDR3 consists of 16 residues. The CDR3 DNA is TGTGCCAGCAGTGAAAGGGCGGGCAGCTCAAATGAAAAACTGTTTTTT. It encodes CASSERAGSSNEKLFF.

V gene TRBV7-2 combines with J gene TRBJ2-7, with 7 nucleotides matching TRBD1. CDR1 is SGHTA, CDR2 FQGNSA, per germline. The CDR3 extends over 15 amino acids. V shed 5 bases and J 5 bases; nucleotides not matched to a gene: 12. The CDR3 reads CASSPTGTELNEQYF. CDR3 nucleotides: TGTGCCAGCAGCCCGACCGGGACAGAGTTGAACGAGCAGTACTTC.

The rearrangement joins TRBV6-5 to TRBJ1-2, with TRBD1 matching over 7 bases. CDR3 length: 14 residues. Germline V gene lookup returns CDR1 MNHEY and CDR2 SVGAGI. Trimming cost V 7 bases and J 4 bases; bases outside gene matches: 9. The chain's CDR3 is CASTVQGQGYGYTF. CDR3 sequence (DNA): TGTGCCAGCACCGTACAGGGGCAGGGCTATGGCTACACCTTC.

This clone was recorded once. CDR3 amino acids: CASSWAGYGEQFF. CDR3 in DNA: TGTGCCAGCAGTTGGGCAGGGTATGGTGAGCAGTTCTTC. V gene TRBV7-2 combines with J gene TRBJ2-1, with TRBD1 as a possible D gene (5 bases). V was clipped by 6 bases and J by 9 bases, with 15 bases between them. The germline CDR1 and CDR2 sequences are SGHTA and FQGNSA. The CDR3 runs to 13 residues.

This chain connects TRBV4-1 to TRBJ2-1, with D unresolved. CDR1 is MGHRA, CDR2 YSYEKL, per germline. V was shortened by 1 base and J by 0 bases, with 10 bases between the two germline ends. CDR3 length equals 16 residues. The CDR3 is CASSQGAADSYNEQFF. DNA for the CDR3: TGCGCCAGCAGCCAAGGCGCCGCGGACTCCTACAATGAGCAGTTCTTC.

The chain has TRBV14 and TRBJ2-1, with D perhaps matching TRBD1 or TRBD2 (6 bases each). This CDR3 is built from 15 residues. Germline CDR1 reads SGHDN; CDR2 reads FVKESK. V lost 1 base, J lost 6 bases, and 13 bases lay in between. The CDR3 loop is CASSQVDGGGNEQFF. Written as DNA, the CDR3 is TGTGCCAGCAGCCAAGTTGACGGAGGGGGCAATGAGCAGTTCTTC.

This clone was found once. The chain combines TRBV27 with TRBJ2-1, with 8 bases that match TRBD2. The germline gives CDR1 MNHEY, CDR2 SMNVEV (reference sequence). The CDR3 has 15 amino acids. The ends lost 4 bases at V and 6 bases at J; junction bases unmatched: 8. CDR3 DNA: TGTGCCAGCAGTTCAGATGGACTAGCCTCCAATGAGCAGTTCTTC. Translation: CASSSDGLASNEQFF.

The genes are TRBV5-1 and TRBJ1-1; D ambiguous. The CDR3 extends over 14 amino acids. The germline V and J ends were trimmed by 3 bases and 7 bases, with 16 bases remaining between them. Per the germline V gene, CDR1 is SGHRS and CDR2 is YFSETQ. The CDR3 is CASSSAVTASEAFF. For the CDR3, the DNA is TGCGCCAGCAGCTCGGCGGTTACAGCGAGTGAAGCTTTCTTT.

The count of this clone is one. The chain is built from TRBV7-9 and TRBJ2-1; TRBD2 matches at 12 bases. CDR1 and CDR2 (germline): SEHNR, FQNEAQ (reference sequence). This CDR3 spans 15 amino acids. With 5 bases clipped from V and 5 bases from J, the junction kept 4 bases outside the gene matches. The CDR3: CASSETSGSHNEQFF. The CDR3, as DNA: TGTGCCAGCAGCGAGACTAGCGGGAGTCACAATGAGCAGTTCTTC. Combining the CDR3 with reference TRBV7-9 and TRBJ2-1 gives the whole variable domain DTGVSQNPRHKITKRGQNVTFRCDPISEHNRLYWYRQTLGQGPEFLTYFQNEAQLEKSRLLSDRFSAERPKGSFSTLEIQRTEQGDSAMYLCASSETSGSHNEQFFGPGTRLTVL.

Here the CDR3 DNA reads TGTGCCAGCAGCCAAAGGACAGGTGATAATGAAAAACTGTTTTTT. Translating it yields CASSQRTGDNEKLFF. V is TRBV7-3 and J is TRBJ1-4; TRBD1 matches 7 bases. Losses at the gene ends were 5 bases for V and 4 bases for J; bases not matched to a gene: 7. The CDR3 contains 15 residues. Germline values: CDR1 SGHTA, CDR2 FQGTGA.

V is TRBV24-1 and J is TRBJ2-1; 10 bases map to TRBD1. CDR3 length: 17 residues. Germline CDR1 reads KGHDR; CDR2 reads SFDVKD. The V and J ends lost 4 bases and 9 bases, in that order; junction bases with no gene match: 14. CDR3 sequence reads: CATSDSGTGVRGTEQFF. The CDR3 region has the DNA TGTGCCACCAGTGACTCCGGGACAGGGGTGCGTGGTACTGAGCAGTTCTTC.

This clone showed up many times. This sequence joins TRBV19 and TRBJ2-7; 12 bases match TRBD2. V dropped 5 bases and J dropped 4; count of bases not matched to a gene: 6. Germline lookup yields CDR1 LNHDA and CDR2 SQIVND (reference sequence). The CDR3 runs 15 residues. Written as DNA, the CDR3 is TGTGCCAGTAGTCCCCGGACTAGCGGGAAGTACGAGCAGTACTTC. Encoded protein: CASSPRTSGKYEQYF.